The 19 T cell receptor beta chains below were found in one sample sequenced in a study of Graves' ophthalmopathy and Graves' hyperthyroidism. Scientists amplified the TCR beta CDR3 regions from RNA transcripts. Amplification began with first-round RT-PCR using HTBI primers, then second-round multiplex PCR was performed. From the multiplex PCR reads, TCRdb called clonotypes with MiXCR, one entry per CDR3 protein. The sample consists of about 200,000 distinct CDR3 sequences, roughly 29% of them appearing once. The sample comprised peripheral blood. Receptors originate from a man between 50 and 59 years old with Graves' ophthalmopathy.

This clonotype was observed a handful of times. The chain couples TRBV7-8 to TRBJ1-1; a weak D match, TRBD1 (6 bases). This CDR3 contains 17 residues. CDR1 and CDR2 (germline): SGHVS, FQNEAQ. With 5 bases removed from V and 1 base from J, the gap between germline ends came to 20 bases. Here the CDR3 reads CASSRYSRGAGNTEAFF. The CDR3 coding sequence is TGTGCCAGCAGCAGATATAGCCGGGGGGCCGGGAACACTGAAGCTTTCTTT.

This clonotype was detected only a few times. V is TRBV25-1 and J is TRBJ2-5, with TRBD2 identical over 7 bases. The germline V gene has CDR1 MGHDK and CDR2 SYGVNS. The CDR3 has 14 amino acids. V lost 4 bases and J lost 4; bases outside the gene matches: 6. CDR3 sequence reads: CASSGGGGRETQYF. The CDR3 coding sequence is TGTGCCAGCAGTGGGGGGGGGGGGAGAGAGACCCAGTACTTC.

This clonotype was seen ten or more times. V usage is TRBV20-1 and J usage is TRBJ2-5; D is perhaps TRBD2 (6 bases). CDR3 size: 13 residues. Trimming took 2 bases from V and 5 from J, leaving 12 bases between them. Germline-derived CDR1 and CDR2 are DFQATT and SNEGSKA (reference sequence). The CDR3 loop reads CSARRWDSETQYF. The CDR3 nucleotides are TGCAGTGCTAGAAGGTGGGACTCGGAGACCCAGTACTTC.

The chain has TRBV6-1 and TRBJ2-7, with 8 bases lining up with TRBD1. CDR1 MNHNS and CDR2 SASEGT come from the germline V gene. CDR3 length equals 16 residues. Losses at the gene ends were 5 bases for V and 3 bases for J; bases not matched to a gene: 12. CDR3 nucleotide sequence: TGTGCCAGCAGTAAACAGACAGGGGTCGTTTACTACGAGCAGTACTTC. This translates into CASSKQTGVVYYEQYF.

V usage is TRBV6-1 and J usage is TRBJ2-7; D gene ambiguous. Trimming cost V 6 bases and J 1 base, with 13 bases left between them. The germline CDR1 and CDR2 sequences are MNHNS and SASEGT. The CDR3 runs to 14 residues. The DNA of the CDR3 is TGTGCCAGCAGAGAACCGGGTCTGTCCTACGAGCAGTACTTC. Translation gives CASREPGLSYEQYF.

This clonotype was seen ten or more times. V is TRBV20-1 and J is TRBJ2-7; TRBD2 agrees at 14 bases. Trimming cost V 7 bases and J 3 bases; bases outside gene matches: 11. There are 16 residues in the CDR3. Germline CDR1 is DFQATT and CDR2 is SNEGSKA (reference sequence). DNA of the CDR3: TGCAGTGTCTGGGGGACTAGCGGGAGAGGTATCTACGAGCAGTACTTC. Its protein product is CSVWGTSGRGIYEQYF.

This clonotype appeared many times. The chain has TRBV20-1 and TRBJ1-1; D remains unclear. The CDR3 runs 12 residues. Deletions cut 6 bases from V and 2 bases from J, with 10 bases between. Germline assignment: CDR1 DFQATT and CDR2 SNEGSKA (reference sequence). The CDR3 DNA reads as TGCAGTGCCCTGGACGTAAACACTGAAGCTTTCTTT. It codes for CSALDVNTEAFF.

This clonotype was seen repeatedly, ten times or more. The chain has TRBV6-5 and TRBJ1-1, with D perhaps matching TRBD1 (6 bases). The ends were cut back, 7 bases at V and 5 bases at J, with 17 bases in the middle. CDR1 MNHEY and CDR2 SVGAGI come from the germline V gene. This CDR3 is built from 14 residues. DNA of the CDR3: TGTGCCAGCACCAAACAGGGCCGGGGGACTGAAGCTTTCTTT. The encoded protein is CASTKQGRGTEAFF.

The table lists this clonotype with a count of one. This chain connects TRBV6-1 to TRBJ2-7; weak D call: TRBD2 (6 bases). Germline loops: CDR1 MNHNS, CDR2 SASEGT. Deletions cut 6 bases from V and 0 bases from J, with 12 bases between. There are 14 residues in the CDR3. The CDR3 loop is CASRLAPSSYEQYF. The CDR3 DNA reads TGTGCCAGCAGACTAGCACCGAGCTCCTACGAGCAGTACTTC.

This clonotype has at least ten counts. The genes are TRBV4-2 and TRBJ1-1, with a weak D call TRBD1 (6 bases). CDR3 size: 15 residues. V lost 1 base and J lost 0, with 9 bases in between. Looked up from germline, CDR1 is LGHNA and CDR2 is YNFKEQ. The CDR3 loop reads CASSQVDRVNTEAFF. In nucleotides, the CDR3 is TGTGCCAGCAGCCAAGTGGACAGAGTGAACACTGAAGCTTTCTTT.

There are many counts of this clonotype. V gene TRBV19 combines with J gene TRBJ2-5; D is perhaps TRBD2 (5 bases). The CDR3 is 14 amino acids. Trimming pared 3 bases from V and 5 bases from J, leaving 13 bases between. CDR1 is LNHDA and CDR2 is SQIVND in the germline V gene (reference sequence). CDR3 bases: TGTGCCAGTAGTATGAGAGGTCCGGGGGAGACCCAGTACTTC. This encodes CASSMRGPGETQYF.

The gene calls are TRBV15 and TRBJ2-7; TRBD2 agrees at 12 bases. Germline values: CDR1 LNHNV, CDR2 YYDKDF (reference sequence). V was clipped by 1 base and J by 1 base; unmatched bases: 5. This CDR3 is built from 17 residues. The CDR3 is CATSRGTSGEPSYEQYF. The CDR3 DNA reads TGTGCCACCAGCAGAGGGACTAGCGGGGAGCCTTCCTACGAGCAGTACTTC. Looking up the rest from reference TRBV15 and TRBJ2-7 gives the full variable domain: DAMVIQNPRYQVTQFGKPVTLSCSQTLNHNVMYWYQQKSSQAPKLLFHYYDKDFNNEADTPDNFQSRRPNTSFCFLDIRSPGLGDTAMYLCATSRGTSGEPSYEQYFGPGTRLTVT.

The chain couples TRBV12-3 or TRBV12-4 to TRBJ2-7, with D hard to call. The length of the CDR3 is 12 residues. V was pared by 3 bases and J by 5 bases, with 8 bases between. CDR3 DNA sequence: TGTGCCAGCAGTTTCCGGAACCACGAGCAGTACTTC. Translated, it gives CASSFRNHEQYF.

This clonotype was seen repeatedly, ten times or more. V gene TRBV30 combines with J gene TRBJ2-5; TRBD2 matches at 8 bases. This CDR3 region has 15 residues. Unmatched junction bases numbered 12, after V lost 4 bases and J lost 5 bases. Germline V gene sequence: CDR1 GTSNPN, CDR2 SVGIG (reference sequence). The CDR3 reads CAWNPPGGGRETQYF. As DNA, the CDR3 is TGTGCCTGGAATCCCCCCGGGGGGGGCCGGGAGACCCAGTACTTC.

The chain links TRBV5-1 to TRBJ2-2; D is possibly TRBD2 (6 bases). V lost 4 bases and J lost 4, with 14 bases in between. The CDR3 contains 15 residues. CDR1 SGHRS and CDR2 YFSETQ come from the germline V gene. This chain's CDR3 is CASSRSGDGTGELFF. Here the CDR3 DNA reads TGCGCCAGCAGCAGATCGGGGGACGGCACCGGGGAGCTGTTTTTT.

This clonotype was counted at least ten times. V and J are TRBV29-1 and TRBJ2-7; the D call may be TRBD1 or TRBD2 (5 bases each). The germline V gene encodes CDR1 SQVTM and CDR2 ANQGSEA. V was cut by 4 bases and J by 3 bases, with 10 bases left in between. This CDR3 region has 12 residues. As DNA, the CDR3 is TGCAGCGTTGGGGGGATTCGCTACGAGCAGTACTTC. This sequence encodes CSVGGIRYEQYF.

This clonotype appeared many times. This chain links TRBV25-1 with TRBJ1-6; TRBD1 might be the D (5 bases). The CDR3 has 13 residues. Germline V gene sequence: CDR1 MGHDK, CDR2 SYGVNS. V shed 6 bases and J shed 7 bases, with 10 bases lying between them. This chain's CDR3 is CASRQEANSPLHF. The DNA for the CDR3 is TGTGCCAGCAGACAGGAGGCCAATTCACCCCTCCACTTT. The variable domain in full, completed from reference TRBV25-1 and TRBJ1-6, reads EADIYQTPRYLVIGTGKKITLECSQTMGHDKMYWYQQDPGMELHLIHYSYGVNSTEKGDLSSESTVSRIRTEHFPLTLESARPSHTSQYLCASRQEANSPLHFGNGTRLTVT.

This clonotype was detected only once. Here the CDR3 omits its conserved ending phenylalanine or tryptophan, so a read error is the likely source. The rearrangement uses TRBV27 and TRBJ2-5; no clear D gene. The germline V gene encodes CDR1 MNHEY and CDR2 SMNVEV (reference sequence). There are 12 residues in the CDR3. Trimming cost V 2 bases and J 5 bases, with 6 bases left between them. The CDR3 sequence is CASSLPGETQYY. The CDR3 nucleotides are TGTGCCAGCAGTTTACCCGGGGAGACCCAGTACTAC.

In DNA form, the CDR3 reads TGTGCCAGCAGCTCCCGTTCAGACAGGGTTGGCGAGCAGTACTTC. Protein sequence: CASSSRSDRVGEQYF. The J gene is TRBJ2-7, the V gene TRBV7-2; TRBD1 matches 7 bases. This CDR3 has 15 amino acids. The V gene's germline CDR1 is SGHTA and CDR2 FQGNSA. V lost 4 bases and J lost 6; bases outside the gene matches: 12. Using reference TRBV7-2 and TRBJ2-7 for the parts outside the CDR3, the full variable domain is GAGVSQSPSNKVTEKGKDVELRCDPISGHTALYWYRQSLGQGLEFLIYFQGNSAPDKSGLPSDRFSAERTGGSVSTLTIQRTQQEDSAVYLCASSSRSDRVGEQYFGPGTRLTVT.